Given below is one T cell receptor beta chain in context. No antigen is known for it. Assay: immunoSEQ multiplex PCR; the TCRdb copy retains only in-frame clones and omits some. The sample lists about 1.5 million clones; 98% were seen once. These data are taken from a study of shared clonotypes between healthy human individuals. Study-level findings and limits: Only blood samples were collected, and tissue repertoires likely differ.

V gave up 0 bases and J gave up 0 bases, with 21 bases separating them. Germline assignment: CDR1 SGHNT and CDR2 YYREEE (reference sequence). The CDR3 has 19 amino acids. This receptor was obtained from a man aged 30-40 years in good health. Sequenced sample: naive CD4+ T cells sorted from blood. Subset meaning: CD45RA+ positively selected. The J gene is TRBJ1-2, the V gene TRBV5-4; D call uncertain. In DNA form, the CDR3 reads TGTGCCAGCAGCTTGGAGGGAACAGTAAGCGGCCCTGCTAACTATGGCTACACCTTC. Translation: CASSLEGTVSGPANYGYTF.